This TCR beta chain was profiled in a study of cytomegalovirus exposure and HLA in healthy donors. The CDR3 is made up of 20 amino acids. CDR1 and CDR2 (germline): MNHNS, SASEGT. J gave up 3 bases and V 0 bases, and 15 bases lay outside the gene matches. It was with 60 Vbeta and 13 Jbeta primers that the PCR ran. Only in-frame clones appear in the TCRdb table, and some are missing; sequencing was by immunoSEQ multiplex PCR. The profile shows over 150,000 clones, about four fifths of them singletons. Sequenced material: PBMCs. The source is a man younger than 45 in good health and CMV-seropositive. This chain connects TRBV6-1 to TRBJ2-1; 9 bases are shared with TRBD2. The chain's CDR3 is CASSEALQGSLAGSYNEQFF. In nucleotides, the CDR3 is TGTGCCAGCAGTGAAGCGCTTCAGGGAAGCCTAGCGGGAAGCTACAATGAGCAGTTCTTC.